This T cell receptor beta chain was retrieved from a study of shared clonotypes between healthy human individuals. Overall study context: Researchers drew samples from a couple of women and a few men aged 18 to 49. Per-donor plates numbered three CD4 naive, three CD4 memory, two CD8 naive and one CD8 memory.

The CDR3 totals 13 residues. With 1 base removed from V and 5 bases from J, the gap between germline ends came to 8 bases. CDR1 SGHTA and CDR2 FQGNSA come from the germline V gene. Sorted subsets were amplified in replicate PCRs using 200 ng DNA, roughly 30,000 T cell genomes. Using immunoSEQ multiplex PCR, the repertoire was profiled, and TCRdb retains in-frame clones only, with some absent. The sample has 1,500,000 or so clones, roughly 96% seen once; the top ten hold approximately 1.2%. Sequences were obtained from naive CD4+ T cells sorted from blood. Documented subset: CD45RA+ positively selected. This chain uses TRBV7-2 with TRBJ2-5; D is uncertain. This clonotype was obtained from a young man in good health. CDR3 loop: CASSLGQRETQYF. In nucleotides, the CDR3 is TGTGCCAGCAGCTTAGGACAACGGGAGACCCAGTACTTC.